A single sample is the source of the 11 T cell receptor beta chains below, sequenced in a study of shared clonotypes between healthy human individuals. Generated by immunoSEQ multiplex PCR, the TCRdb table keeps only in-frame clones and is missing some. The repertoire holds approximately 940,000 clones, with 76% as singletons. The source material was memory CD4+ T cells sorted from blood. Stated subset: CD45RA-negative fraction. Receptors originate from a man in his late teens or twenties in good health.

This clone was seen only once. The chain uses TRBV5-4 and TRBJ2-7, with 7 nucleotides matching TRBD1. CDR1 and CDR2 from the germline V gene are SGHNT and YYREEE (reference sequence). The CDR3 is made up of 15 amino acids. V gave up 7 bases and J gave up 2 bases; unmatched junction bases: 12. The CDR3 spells CASGVRTGLTYEQYF. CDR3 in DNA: TGTGCCAGCGGGGTGAGGACAGGATTGACCTACGAGCAGTACTTC.

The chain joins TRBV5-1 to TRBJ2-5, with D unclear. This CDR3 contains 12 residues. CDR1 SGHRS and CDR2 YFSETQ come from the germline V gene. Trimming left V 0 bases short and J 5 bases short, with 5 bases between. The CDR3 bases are TGCGCCAGCAGCTTGGGTTTCGAGACCCAGTACTTC. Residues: CASSLGFETQYF.

The CDR3 nucleotides read TGTGCCAGCCGTGGAGGGAGCGGGACCCAGTACTTC. It codes for CASRGGSGTQYF. The chain recombines TRBV27 with TRBJ2-5, with a tentative D call TRBD2 (6 bases). CDR1 is MNHEY, CDR2 SMNVEV, per germline (reference sequence). This CDR3 has 12 amino acids. Deletions cut 8 bases from V and 7 bases from J, with 14 bases between.

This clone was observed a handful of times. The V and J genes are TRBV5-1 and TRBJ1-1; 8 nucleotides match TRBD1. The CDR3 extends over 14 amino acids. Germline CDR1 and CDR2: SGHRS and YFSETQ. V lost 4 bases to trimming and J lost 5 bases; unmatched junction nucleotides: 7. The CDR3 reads CASSQRTGLTEAFF. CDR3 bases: TGCGCCAGCAGCCAGAGGACAGGGCTTACTGAAGCTTTCTTT.

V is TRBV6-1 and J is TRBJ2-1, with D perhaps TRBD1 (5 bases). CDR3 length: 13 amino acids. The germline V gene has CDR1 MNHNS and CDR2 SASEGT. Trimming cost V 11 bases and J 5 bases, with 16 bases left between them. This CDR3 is CACRLTVNNEQFF. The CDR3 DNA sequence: TGTGCCTGCCGACTGACAGTCAACAATGAGCAGTTCTTC.

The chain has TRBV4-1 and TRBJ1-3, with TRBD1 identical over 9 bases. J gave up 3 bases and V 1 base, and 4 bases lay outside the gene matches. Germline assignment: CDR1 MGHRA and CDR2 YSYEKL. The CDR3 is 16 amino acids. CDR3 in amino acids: CASSQAGTGFGNTIYF. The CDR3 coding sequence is TGCGCCAGCAGCCAAGCGGGGACAGGGTTTGGAAACACCATATATTTT.

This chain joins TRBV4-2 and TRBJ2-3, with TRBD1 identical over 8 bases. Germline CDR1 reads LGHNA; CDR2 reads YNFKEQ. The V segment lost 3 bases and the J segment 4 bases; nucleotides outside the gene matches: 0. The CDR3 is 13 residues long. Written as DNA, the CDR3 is TGTGCCAGCAGCCAGACAGGGGCAGATACGCAGTATTTT. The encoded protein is CASSQTGADTQYF.

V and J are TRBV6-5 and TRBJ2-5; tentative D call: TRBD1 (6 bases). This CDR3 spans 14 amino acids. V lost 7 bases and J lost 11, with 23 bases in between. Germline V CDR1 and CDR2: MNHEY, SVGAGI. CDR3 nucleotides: TGTGCCAGCACTCAGAGGGAGACAGGTGTTAAGCAGTACTTC. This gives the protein CASTQRETGVKQYF.

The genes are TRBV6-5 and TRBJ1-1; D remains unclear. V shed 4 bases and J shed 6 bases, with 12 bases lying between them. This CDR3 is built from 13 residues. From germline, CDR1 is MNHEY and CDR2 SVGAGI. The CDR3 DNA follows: TGTGCCAGCAGTTCTTTGGGTAGGTCTGAAGCTTTCTTT. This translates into CASSSLGRSEAFF.

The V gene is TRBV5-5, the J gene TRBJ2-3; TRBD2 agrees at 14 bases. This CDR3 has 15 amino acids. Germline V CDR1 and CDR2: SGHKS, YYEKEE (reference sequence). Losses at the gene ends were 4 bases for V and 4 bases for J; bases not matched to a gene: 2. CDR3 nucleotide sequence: TGTGCCAGCAGCCTGGGACTAGCGGGAGCAGATACGCAGTATTTT. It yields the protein CASSLGLAGADTQYF.

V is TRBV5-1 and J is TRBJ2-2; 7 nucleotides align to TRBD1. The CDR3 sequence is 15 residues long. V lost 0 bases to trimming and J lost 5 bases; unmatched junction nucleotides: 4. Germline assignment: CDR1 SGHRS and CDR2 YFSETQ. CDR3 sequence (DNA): TGCGCCAGCAGCTTGGCTCACAGGGGAACCGGGGAGCTGTTTTTT. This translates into CASSLAHRGTGELFF.